This passage covers 28 T cell receptor beta chains from one sample sequenced in a study of blood T cell repertoires in COVID-19. TCRdb's table, derived via immunoSEQ multiplex PCR, lists solely in-frame clones and lacks some. Here the sample spans some 250,000 clones, more than 70% being singletons. Specimen: peripheral blood. These receptors were obtained from a woman aged 18-35 years with acute or convalescent COVID-19.

This clone occurred a few times. The chain couples TRBV7-8 to TRBJ1-2; 9 nucleotides align to TRBD1. CDR3 length: 17 amino acids. Germline CDR1 SGHVS, CDR2 FQNEAQ. Losses at the gene ends were 5 bases for V and 8 bases for J; bases not matched to a gene: 18. The CDR3: CASSRFVRDRALGGYTF. The CDR3 DNA sequence: TGTGCCAGCAGCAGATTTGTCCGGGACAGGGCCTTGGGAGGCTACACCTTC. The variable domain in full, with the rest retrieved from reference TRBV7-8 and TRBJ1-2, is GAGVSQSPRYKVAKRGQDVALRCDPISGHVSLFWYQQALGQGPEFLTYFQNEAQLDKSGLPSDRFFAERPEGSVSTLKIQRTQQEDSAVYLCASSRFVRDRALGGYTFGSGTRLTVV.

This clone was counted ten times or more. The CDR3 sequence is CASSVGETGPPYEQYF. The CDR3 DNA follows: TGTGCCAGCAGCGTAGGTGAGACAGGGCCCCCCTACGAGCAGTACTTC. The V gene is TRBV9, the J gene TRBJ2-7; 7 positions match TRBD1. The J segment lost 2 bases and the V segment lost 0 bases, leaving 8 bases of the junction unmatched. The CDR3 consists of 16 residues. The germline gives CDR1 SGDLS, CDR2 YYNGEE.

The rearrangement links TRBV19 to TRBJ2-4, with TRBD1 identical over 11 bases. CDR1 is LNHDA, CDR2 SQIVND, per germline (reference sequence). The CDR3 extends over 14 amino acids. The ends lost 5 bases at V and 8 bases at J; junction bases unmatched: 5. The DNA of the CDR3 is TGTGCCAGTAGTCCAGGACAGGGGGCGGACATTCAGTACTTC. Its protein is CASSPGQGADIQYF.

The chain recombines TRBV2 with TRBJ2-5, with D possibly TRBD2 on 6 matching bases. Trimming pared 1 base from V and 4 bases from J, leaving 7 bases between. This CDR3 has 13 residues. Looked up from germline, CDR1 is SNHLY and CDR2 is FYNNEI. The CDR3 loop reads CASSEGLVETQYF. In DNA form, the CDR3 reads TGTGCCAGCAGTGAAGGACTAGTAGAGACCCAGTACTTC.

The chain carries TRBV7-9 and TRBJ2-3; 9 bases line up with TRBD2. The CDR3 runs to 16 residues. Germline CDR1 is SEHNR and CDR2 is FQNEAQ (reference sequence). J lost 2 bases, V lost 1 base, and 4 bases had no gene match. The CDR3 region has the DNA TGTGCCAGCAGCTTAGGACTAGCGGAACCCACAGATACGCAGTATTTT. This encodes CASSLGLAEPTDTQYF. Full variable domain (outside the CDR3, taken from reference TRBV7-9 and TRBJ2-3): DTGVSQNPRHKITKRGQNVTFRCDPISEHNRLYWYRQTLGQGPEFLTYFQNEAQLEKSRLLSDRFSAERPKGSFSTLEIQRTEQGDSAMYLCASSLGLAEPTDTQYFGPGTRLTVL.

This chain links TRBV12-3 or TRBV12-4 with TRBJ1-2; a possible D gene is TRBD1 (5 bases). V was trimmed by 6 bases and J by 1 base, leaving 9 bases between them. The CDR3 consists of 13 residues. In DNA form, the CDR3 reads TGTGCCAGCAGCTCACAGGATAACTATGGCTACACCTTC. Translating it yields CASSSQDNYGYTF.

This clone was seen more than once but under ten times. This chain's CDR3 is CASSQQGPYGYTF. CDR3 nucleotides: TGTGCCAGCAGTCAGCAGGGCCCCTATGGCTACACCTTC. The V gene is TRBV6-5, the J gene TRBJ1-2, with D maybe TRBD1 (5 bases). This CDR3 contains 13 residues. Germline CDR1 and CDR2: MNHEY and SVGAGI. Trimming pared 5 bases from V and 4 bases from J, leaving 11 bases between.

The rearrangement links TRBV28 to TRBJ2-7, with 8 bases aligning to TRBD2. The CDR3 extends over 15 amino acids. Losses at the gene ends were 1 base for V and 4 bases for J; bases not matched to a gene: 6. The germline CDR1 and CDR2 sequences are MDHEN and SYDVKM. CDR3 DNA: TGTGCCAGCAGTTTATCCCGAGGACTAGCTTACGAGCAGTACTTC. The encoded protein is CASSLSRGLAYEQYF.

The chain couples TRBV15 to TRBJ2-2, with a weak D call TRBD1 (6 bases). V shed 1 base and J shed 4 bases, with 13 bases lying between them. Per germline, CDR1 LNHNV and CDR2 YYDKDF (reference sequence). The CDR3 has 16 residues. The CDR3: CATSRGGQGITGELFF. As DNA, the CDR3 is TGTGCCACCAGCAGAGGGGGGCAGGGAATCACCGGGGAGCTGTTTTTT.

The chain is built from TRBV28 and TRBJ1-3, with a possible D match to TRBD1 (6 bases). V was clipped by 7 bases and J by 2 bases, with 9 bases between them. Germline CDR1 reads MDHEN; CDR2 reads SYDVKM. This CDR3 is built from 13 residues. In nucleotides, the CDR3 is TGTGCCAGCAAAGACAGGCCTGGAAACACCATATATTTT. It specifies CASKDRPGNTIYF.

The chain links TRBV4-3 to TRBJ1-3; 7 nucleotides agree with TRBD1. The V segment lost 0 bases and the J segment 3 bases; nucleotides outside the gene matches: 8. The CDR3 runs to 17 residues. The V gene's germline CDR1 is LGHNA and CDR2 YSLEER. The CDR3, as DNA: TGCGCCAGCAGCCAAGACGGAGGGGGCGCTGGTGGAAACACCATATATTTT. Protein: CASSQDGGGAGGNTIYF.

J is TRBJ1-6 and V is TRBV7-2; 8 nucleotides agree with TRBD1. The germline CDR1 and CDR2 sequences are SGHTA and FQGNSA. Trimming at V came to 4 bases and at J to 6 bases, leaving 5 bases not matched to a gene. The CDR3 has 15 amino acids. CDR3 residues: CASSSVGQVNSPLHF. Here the CDR3 DNA reads TGTGCCAGCAGCTCCGTGGGACAGGTTAATTCACCCCTCCACTTT.

J is TRBJ2-1 and V is TRBV19; 14 bases are shared with TRBD2. V lost 6 bases, J lost 10 bases, and 8 bases stayed unmatched. Germline CDR1 LNHDA, CDR2 SQIVND (reference sequence). The CDR3 runs 15 residues. In DNA form, the CDR3 reads TGTGCCAGTAGCCTCGGGACTAGCGGGAGACGGGAGCAGTTCTTC. Translation: CASSLGTSGRREQFF.

The chain joins TRBV7-9 to TRBJ2-5; 12 bases map to TRBD1. Per the germline V gene, CDR1 is SEHNR and CDR2 is FQNEAQ (reference sequence). This CDR3 comprises 16 residues. Germline trimming cut 1 base from V and 5 bases from J; bases unmatched to any gene: 5. CDR3: CASSLEGQGAWETQYF. CDR3 coding DNA: TGTGCCAGCAGCTTAGAGGGACAGGGGGCGTGGGAGACCCAGTACTTC.

V gene TRBV19 combines with J gene TRBJ2-1; 14 positions match TRBD2. Losses at the gene ends were 5 bases for V and 7 bases for J; bases not matched to a gene: 7. The CDR3 is 16 residues long. The germline CDR1 and CDR2 sequences are LNHDA and SQIVND (reference sequence). CDR3 coding DNA: TGTGCCAGTAGTTGGGGACTAGCGGGAGTCCGAAATGAGCAGTTCTTC. This sequence encodes CASSWGLAGVRNEQFF.

The chain uses TRBV6-5 and TRBJ2-1; 8 nucleotides align to TRBD2. Germline trimming cut 6 bases from V and 6 bases from J; bases unmatched to any gene: 1. The CDR3 runs 12 residues. CDR1 is MNHEY and CDR2 is SVGAGI in the germline V gene. The CDR3 region is CASSGRANEQFF. CDR3 nucleotides: TGTGCCAGCAGCGGGAGGGCCAATGAGCAGTTCTTC.

The rearrangement joins TRBV6-5 to TRBJ1-3; tentatively, D is TRBD1 (5 bases). Germline-derived CDR1 and CDR2 are MNHEY and SVGAGI. The V end was cut by 2 bases, the J end by 3 bases, with 5 bases between. The CDR3 extends over 13 amino acids. The CDR3 loop reads CASSYRGGNTIYF. In DNA form, the CDR3 reads TGTGCCAGCAGTTACAGGGGTGGAAACACCATATATTTT.

The chain carries TRBV15 and TRBJ1-6, with TRBD1 identical over 8 bases. The CDR3 spans 14 residues. Per germline, CDR1 LNHNV and CDR2 YYDKDF (reference sequence). V lost 3 bases to trimming and J lost 7 bases; unmatched junction nucleotides: 2. The chain's CDR3 is CATSRTGENSPLHF. The CDR3 DNA reads as TGTGCCACCAGCAGGACAGGGGAGAATTCACCCCTCCACTTT.

V usage is TRBV11-2 and J usage is TRBJ1-1; TRBD1 is a possible D gene (5 bases). There are 14 residues in the CDR3. The V gene lost 2 bases and the J gene lost 3 bases, with 10 bases spanning the gap. The germline V gene encodes CDR1 SGHAT and CDR2 FQNNGV. CDR3 DNA sequence: TGTGCCAGCAGCTTATTCGGCAGGGACACTGAAGCTTTCTTT. It encodes CASSLFGRDTEAFF. Using reference TRBV11-2 and TRBJ1-1 for the parts outside the CDR3, the full variable domain is EAGVAQSPRYKIIEKRQSVAFWCNPISGHATLYWYQQILGQGPKLLIQFQNNGVVDDSQLPKDRFSAERLKGVDSTLKIQPAKLEDSAVYLCASSLFGRDTEAFFGQGTRLTVV.

V usage is TRBV28 and J usage is TRBJ1-2; D is possibly TRBD1 (6 bases). There are 14 residues in the CDR3. From germline, CDR1 is MDHEN and CDR2 SYDVKM. Trimming took 7 bases from V and 3 from J, leaving 15 bases between them. CDR3 region: CASMEPNRDYGYTF. The CDR3 bases are TGTGCCAGCATGGAACCAAACAGGGACTATGGCTACACCTTC.

This clone turned up a few times. The V and J genes are TRBV5-1 and TRBJ2-7, with 7 bases lining up with TRBD2. This CDR3 contains 20 residues. Trimming took 3 bases from V and 1 from J; bases not matched to a gene: 22. The germline V gene has CDR1 SGHRS and CDR2 YFSETQ. In DNA form, the CDR3 reads TGCGCCAGCAGCTCATCCTCGAGGGGTCGATCGGGAGGATGGTCCTACGAGCAGTACTTC. Its protein is CASSSSSRGRSGGWSYEQYF.

Notes on this clone: One end of the junction varies from germline; a read error may be responsible. This chain joins TRBV7-2 and TRBJ1-5; 10 nucleotides line up with TRBD1. Germline values: CDR1 SGHTA, CDR2 FQGNSA. This CDR3 is built from 15 residues. The CDR3 protein is CASRLDRGLEQPQHF. Written as DNA, the CDR3 is TGTGCCAGCAGATTAGACAGGGGGCTAGAGCAGCCCCAGCATTTT.

The gene calls are TRBV16 and TRBJ2-4; 10 bases are shared with TRBD1. V shed 0 bases and J 3 bases; nucleotides not matched to a gene: 2. Germline CDR1 KGHSY, CDR2 FQNENV. The CDR3 covers 16 residues. The CDR3 region has the DNA TGTGCCAGCAGCCAATCCGGACAGGGGGGCAAAAACATTCAGTACTTC. It yields the protein CASSQSGQGGKNIQYF. Based on the CDR3 plus reference TRBV16 and TRBJ2-4, the full variable domain is GEEVAQTPKHLVRGEGQKAKLYCAPIKGHSYVFWYQQVLKNEFKFLISFQNENVFDETGMPKERFSAKCLPNSPCSLEIQATKLEDSAVYFCASSQSGQGGKNIQYFGAGTRLSVL.

The V gene is TRBV7-9, the J gene TRBJ2-2, with 7 bases identical to TRBD2. Germline CDR1 is SEHNR and CDR2 is FQNEAQ (reference sequence). The CDR3 covers 15 residues. V shed 6 bases, J shed 1 base, and the junction held 5 bases outside the gene matches. CDR3 sequence reads: CASSLTSVNTGELFF. CDR3 nucleotides: TGTGCCAGCAGTCTTACTAGCGTGAACACCGGGGAGCTGTTTTTT.

The genes are TRBV15 and TRBJ1-4; 7 nucleotides match TRBD1. CDR1 is LNHNV and CDR2 is YYDKDF in the germline V gene (reference sequence). V shed 5 bases, J shed 6 bases, and the junction held 21 bases outside the gene matches. The CDR3 extends over 19 amino acids. The CDR3 is CATSHAGRTGQGVDEKLFF. Written as DNA, the CDR3 is TGTGCCACCAGCCATGCAGGGAGGACGGGCCAGGGGGTGGATGAAAAACTGTTTTTT.

J is TRBJ2-1 and V is TRBV7-2, with TRBD2 identical over 8 bases. The CDR3 length is 15 residues. V was pared by 8 bases and J by 5 bases, with 11 bases of the junction left unmatched. CDR1 SGHTA and CDR2 FQGNSA come from the germline V gene. CDR3 loop: CASWPGGGGDNEQFF. CDR3 nucleotide sequence: TGTGCCAGCTGGCCCGGGGGGGGAGGGGACAATGAGCAGTTCTTC.

This clone has just a few counts. The chain couples TRBV28 to TRBJ2-1; a possible D gene is TRBD2 (5 bases). Trimming stripped 6 bases from V and 12 bases from J, with 15 bases between. The germline V gene has CDR1 MDHEN and CDR2 SYDVKM. CDR3 length: 12 residues. The chain's CDR3 is CASSLEGSRQFF. CDR3 bases: TGTGCCAGCAGCCTTGAGGGATCCAGGCAGTTCTTC.

The CDR3 sequence is CASSKGQQLYGYTF. For the CDR3, the DNA is TGTGCCAGCAGCAAGGGACAGCAACTCTATGGCTACACCTTC. The V and J genes are TRBV7-2 and TRBJ1-2; the match to TRBD1 covers 7 bases. The CDR3 totals 14 residues. After removal of 5 bases from V and 4 bases from J, the junction contained 7 bases not matched to a gene. Germline loops: CDR1 SGHTA, CDR2 FQGNSA.